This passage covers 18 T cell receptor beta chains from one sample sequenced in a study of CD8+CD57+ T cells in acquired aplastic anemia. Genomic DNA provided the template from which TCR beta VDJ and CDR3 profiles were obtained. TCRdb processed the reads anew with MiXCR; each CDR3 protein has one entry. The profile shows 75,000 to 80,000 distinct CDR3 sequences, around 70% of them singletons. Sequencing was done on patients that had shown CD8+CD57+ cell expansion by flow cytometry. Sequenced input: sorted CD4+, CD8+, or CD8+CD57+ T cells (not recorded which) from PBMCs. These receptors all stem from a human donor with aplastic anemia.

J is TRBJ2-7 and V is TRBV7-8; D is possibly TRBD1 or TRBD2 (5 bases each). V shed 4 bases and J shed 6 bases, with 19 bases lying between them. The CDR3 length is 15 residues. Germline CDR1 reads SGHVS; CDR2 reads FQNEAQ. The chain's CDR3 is CASSSEAGTQGEQYF. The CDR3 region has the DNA TGTGCCAGCAGCTCGGAGGCCGGGACGCAAGGCGAGCAGTACTTC.

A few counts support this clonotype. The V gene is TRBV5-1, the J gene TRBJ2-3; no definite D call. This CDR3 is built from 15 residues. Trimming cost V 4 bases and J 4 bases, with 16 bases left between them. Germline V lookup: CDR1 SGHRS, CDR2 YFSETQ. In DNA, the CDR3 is TGCGCCAGCAGCCTGTACGGACCAACCCCAGATACGCAGTATTTT. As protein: CASSLYGPTPDTQYF.

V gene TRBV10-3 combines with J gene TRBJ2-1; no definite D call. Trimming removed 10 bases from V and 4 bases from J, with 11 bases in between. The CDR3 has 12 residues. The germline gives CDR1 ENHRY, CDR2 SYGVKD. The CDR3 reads CATRSEYNEQFF. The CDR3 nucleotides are TGTGCCACCCGATCCGAGTACAATGAGCAGTTCTTC.

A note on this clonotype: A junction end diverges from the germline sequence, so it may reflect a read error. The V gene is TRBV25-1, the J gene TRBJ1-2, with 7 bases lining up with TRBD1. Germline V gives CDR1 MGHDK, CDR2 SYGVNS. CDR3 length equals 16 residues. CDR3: CASSEYGRGRGYDYTF. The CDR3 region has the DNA TGTGCCAGCAGTGAATATGGGAGGGGGCGGGGATATGACTACACCTTC.

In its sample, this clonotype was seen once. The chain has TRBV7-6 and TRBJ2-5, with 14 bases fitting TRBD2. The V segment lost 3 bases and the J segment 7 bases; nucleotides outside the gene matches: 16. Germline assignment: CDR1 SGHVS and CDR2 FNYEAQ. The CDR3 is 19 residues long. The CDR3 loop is CASSLQRTSGGPGMRTQYF. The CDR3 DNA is TGTGCCAGCAGCTTGCAACGGACTAGCGGGGGGCCCGGTATGAGGACCCAGTACTTC.

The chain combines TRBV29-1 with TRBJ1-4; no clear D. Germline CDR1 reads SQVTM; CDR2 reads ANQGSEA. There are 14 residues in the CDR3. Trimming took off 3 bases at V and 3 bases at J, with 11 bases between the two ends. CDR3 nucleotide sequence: TGCAGCGTTGATGTCTCCGGGGCTAATGAAAAACTGTTTTTT. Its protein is CSVDVSGANEKLFF.

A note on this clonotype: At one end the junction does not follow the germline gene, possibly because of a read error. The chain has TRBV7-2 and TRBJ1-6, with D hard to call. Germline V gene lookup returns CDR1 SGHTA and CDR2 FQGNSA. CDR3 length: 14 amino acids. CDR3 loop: CASSESPQNSLLHF. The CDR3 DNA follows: TGTGCCAGCAGCGAAAGCCCGCAGAATTCACTCCTCCACTTT.

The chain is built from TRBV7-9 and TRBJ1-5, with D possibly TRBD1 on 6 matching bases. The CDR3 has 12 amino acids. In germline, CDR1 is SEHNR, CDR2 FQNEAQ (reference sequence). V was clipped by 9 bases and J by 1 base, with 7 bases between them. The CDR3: CASQGSNQPQHF. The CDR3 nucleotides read TGTGCCAGTCAGGGGAGCAATCAGCCCCAGCATTTT.

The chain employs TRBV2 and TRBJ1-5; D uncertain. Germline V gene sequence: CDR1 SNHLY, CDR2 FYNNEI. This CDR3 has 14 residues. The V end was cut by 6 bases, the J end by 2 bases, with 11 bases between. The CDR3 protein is CASSFLGGNQPQHF. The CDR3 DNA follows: TGTGCCAGCAGCTTTTTGGGCGGCAATCAGCCCCAGCATTTT.

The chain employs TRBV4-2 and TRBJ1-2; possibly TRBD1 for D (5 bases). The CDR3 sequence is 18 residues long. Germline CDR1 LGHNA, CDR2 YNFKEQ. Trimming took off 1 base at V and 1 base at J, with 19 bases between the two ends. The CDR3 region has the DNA TGTGCCAGCAGCCAAGGGGAGGGGCGCACCCCGATTAACTATGGCTACACCTTC. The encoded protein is CASSQGEGRTPINYGYTF.

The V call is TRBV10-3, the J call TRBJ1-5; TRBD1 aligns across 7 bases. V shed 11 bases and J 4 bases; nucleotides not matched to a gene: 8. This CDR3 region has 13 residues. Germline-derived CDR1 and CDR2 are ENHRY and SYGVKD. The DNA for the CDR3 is TGTGCCGCTCAGGGGGGAGCGAATCAGCCCCAGCATTTT. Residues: CAAQGGANQPQHF.

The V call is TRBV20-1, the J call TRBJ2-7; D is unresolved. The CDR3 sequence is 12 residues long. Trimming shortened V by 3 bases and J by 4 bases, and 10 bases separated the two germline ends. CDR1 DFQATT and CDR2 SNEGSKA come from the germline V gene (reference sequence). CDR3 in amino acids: CSARETNYEQYF. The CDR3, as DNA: TGCAGTGCTAGGGAGACCAATTACGAGCAGTACTTC.

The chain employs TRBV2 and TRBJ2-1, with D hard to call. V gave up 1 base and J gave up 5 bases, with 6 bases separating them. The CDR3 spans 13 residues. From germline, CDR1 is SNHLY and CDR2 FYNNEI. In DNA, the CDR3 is TGTGCCAGCAGTGAAGAGAAAAACAATGAGCAGTTCTTC. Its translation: CASSEEKNNEQFF. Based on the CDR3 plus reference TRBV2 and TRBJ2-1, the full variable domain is EPEVTQTPSHQVTQMGQEVILRCVPISNHLYFYWYRQILGQKVEFLVSFYNNEISEKSEIFDDQFSVERPDGSNFTLKIRSTKLEDSAMYFCASSEEKNNEQFFGPGTRLTVL.

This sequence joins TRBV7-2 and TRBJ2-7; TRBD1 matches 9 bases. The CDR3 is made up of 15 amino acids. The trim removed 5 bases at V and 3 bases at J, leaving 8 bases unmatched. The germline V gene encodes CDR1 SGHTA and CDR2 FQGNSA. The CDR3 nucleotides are TGTGCCAGCAGCCCTGCGACAGGGGGAGGCTACGAGCAGTACTTC. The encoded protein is CASSPATGGGYEQYF.

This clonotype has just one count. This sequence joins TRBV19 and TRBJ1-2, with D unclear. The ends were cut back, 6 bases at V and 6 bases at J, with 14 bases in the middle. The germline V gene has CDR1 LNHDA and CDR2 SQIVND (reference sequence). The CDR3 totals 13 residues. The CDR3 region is CASSEGNSHGYTF. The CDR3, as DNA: TGTGCCAGTAGCGAGGGAAACAGCCATGGCTACACCTTC.

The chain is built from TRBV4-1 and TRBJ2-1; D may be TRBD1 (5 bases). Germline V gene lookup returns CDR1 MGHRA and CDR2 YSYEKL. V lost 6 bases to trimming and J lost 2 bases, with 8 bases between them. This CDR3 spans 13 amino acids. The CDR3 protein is CASRDMTYNEQFF. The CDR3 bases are TGCGCCAGCAGGGACATGACCTACAATGAGCAGTTCTTC.

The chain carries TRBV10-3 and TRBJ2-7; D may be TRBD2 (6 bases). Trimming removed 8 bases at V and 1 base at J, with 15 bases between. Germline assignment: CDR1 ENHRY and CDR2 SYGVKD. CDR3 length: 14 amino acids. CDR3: CAIGLEGRSYEQYF. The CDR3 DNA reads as TGTGCCATCGGTTTGGAGGGGAGATCCTACGAGCAGTACTTC.

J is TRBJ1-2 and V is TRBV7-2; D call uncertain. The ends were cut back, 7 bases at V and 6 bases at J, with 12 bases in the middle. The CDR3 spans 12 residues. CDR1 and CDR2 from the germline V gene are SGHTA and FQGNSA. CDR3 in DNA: TGTGCCAGCACCAGCGCGGGCCATGGCTACACCTTC. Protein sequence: CASTSAGHGYTF.